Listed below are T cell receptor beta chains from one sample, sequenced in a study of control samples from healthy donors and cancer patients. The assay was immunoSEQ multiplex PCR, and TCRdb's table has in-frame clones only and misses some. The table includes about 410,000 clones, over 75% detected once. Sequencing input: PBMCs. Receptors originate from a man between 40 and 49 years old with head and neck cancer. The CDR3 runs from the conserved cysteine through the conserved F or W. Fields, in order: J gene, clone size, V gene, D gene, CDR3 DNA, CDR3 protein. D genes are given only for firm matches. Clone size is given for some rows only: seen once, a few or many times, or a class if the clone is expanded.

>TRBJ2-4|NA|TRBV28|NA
TGTGCCAGCAGAACTACAGGGTTCGAAAACATTCAGTACTTC
CASRTTGFENIQYF
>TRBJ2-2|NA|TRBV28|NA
TGTGCCAGCAGTTTTCTACGGAACACCGGGGAGCTGTTTTTT
CASSFLRNTGELFF
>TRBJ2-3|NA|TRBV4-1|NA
TGCGCCAGCAGCCAACCTTGGGACTCCACGGATACGCAGTATTTT
CASSQPWDSTDTQYF
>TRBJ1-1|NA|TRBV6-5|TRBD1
TGTGCCAGCGTTTTGCAGGGGGCCACTGAAGCTTTCTTT
CASVLQGATEAFF
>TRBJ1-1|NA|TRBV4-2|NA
TGTGCCAGCAGCCAAGATGGCGCCGAGGGTGAAGCTTTCTTT
CASSQDGAEGEAFF
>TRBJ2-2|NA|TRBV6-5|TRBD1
TGTGCCAGCAGTCCGGGACAGGGAAGAACCGGGGAGCTGTTTTTT
CASSPGQGRTGELFF
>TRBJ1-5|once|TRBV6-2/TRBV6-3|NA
TGTGCCAGCAGTCTACAGGGTAGTCAGCCCCAGCATTTT
CASSLQGSQPQHF
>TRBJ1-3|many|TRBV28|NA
TGTGCCAGCAGTTCGGTCGGACGGACTGGAAACACCATATATTTT
CASSSVGRTGNTIYF
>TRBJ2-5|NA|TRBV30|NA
TGTGCCTGGACCCCGGTGCGGGGCGGGGAGACCCAGTACTTC
CAWTPVRGGETQYF
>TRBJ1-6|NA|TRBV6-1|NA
TGTGCCAGCAGTGAGAGTCTGGGGCATTCACCCCTCCACTTT
CASSESLGHSPLHF
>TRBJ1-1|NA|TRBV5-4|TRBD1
TGTGCCAGCAGCGCTTTAACAGGGGGCGCATGGGCTTTCTTT
CASSALTGGAWAFF
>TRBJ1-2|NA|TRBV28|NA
TGTGCCAGCAGTTTATATGGGGCTGGAGGTGGCGGGTTTGGCTACACCTTC
CASSLYGAGGGGFGYTF
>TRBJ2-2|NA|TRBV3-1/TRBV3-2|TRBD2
TGTGCCAGCAGCCACTGGACTAGGTCCTCCGGGGAGCTGTTTTTT
CASSHWTRSSGELFF
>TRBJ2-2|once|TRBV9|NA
TGTGCCAGCACCAGGACAGCCTCGAACACCGGGGAGCTGTTTTTT
CASTRTASNTGELFF
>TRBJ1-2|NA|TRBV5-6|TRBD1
TGTGCCAGCAGCACCGGGACAGAGAACTATGGCTACACCTTC
CASSTGTENYGYTF
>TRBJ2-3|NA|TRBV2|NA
TGTGCCAGCAGGGGGGAGGAAGGGGAGACAGATACGCAGTATTTT
CASRGEEGETDTQYF
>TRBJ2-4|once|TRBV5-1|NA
TGCGCCAGCAGCAGGGACATCGAAAACATTCAGTACTTC
CASSRDIENIQYF
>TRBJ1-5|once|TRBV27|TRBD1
TGTGCCAGCAGTTTAAGGCGGGCAGGGGGCGTCGACAATCAGCCCCAGCATTTT
CASSLRRAGGVDNQPQHF
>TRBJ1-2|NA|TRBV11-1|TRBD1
TGTGCCAGCAGCTCTGCCGGGACAGGCATTGGCTACACCTTC
CASSSAGTGIGYTF
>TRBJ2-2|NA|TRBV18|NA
TGTGCCAGCTCACCCCCGACAGGAAGGAACACCGGGGAGCTGTTTTTT
CASSPPTGRNTGELFF
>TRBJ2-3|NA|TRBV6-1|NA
TGTGCCAGCAGTGAAGTGAAAGGCAGGGGAGCAGATACGCAGTATTTT
CASSEVKGRGADTQYF
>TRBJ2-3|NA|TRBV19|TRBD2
TGTGCCAGTATAGGTAGACTAGCGGGAGAGAGCGATACGCAGTATTTT
CASIGRLAGESDTQYF
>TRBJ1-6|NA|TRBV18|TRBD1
TGTGCCAGCTCCCTTCGGGGACAGGGAAATTCACCCCTCCACTTT
CASSLRGQGNSPLHF
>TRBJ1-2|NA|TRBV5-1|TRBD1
TGCGCCAGCAGCCAACAGGGGGCAGACTATGGCTACACCTTC
CASSQQGADYGYTF
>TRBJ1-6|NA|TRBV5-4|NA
TGTGCCAGCAGCTCGACGACGTCTCCCAATTCACCCCTCCACTTT
CASSSTTSPNSPLHF
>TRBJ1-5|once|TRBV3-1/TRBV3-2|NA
TGTGCCAGCAGCGACAGGTCTAATCAGCCCCAGCATTTT
CASSDRSNQPQHF
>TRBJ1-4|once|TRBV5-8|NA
TGTGCCAGCAGCAGGACATTTGCCGCAACTAATGAAAAACTGTTTTTT
CASSRTFAATNEKLFF
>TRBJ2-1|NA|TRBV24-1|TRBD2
TGTGCCACCAGTGATTCCGCGGGAGGGCCGGCCAATGAGCAGTTCTTC
CATSDSAGGPANEQFF
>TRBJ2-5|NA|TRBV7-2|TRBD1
TGTGCCAGCAGCCGGACAGGGCCCCAAGAGACCCAGTACTTC
CASSRTGPQETQYF
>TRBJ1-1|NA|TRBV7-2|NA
TGTGCCAGCAGCTTCCAGGGGACCAACACTGAAGCTTTCTTT
CASSFQGTNTEAFF
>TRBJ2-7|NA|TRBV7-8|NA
TGTGCCAGCAGCTTAGCGGAGGACGGATCTAGAGGGGTGGGGCAGTACTTC
CASSLAEDGSRGVGQYF
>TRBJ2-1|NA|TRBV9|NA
TGTGCCAGCAGCGTAGGGGGGAACCACAATGAGCAGTTCTTC
CASSVGGNHNEQFF
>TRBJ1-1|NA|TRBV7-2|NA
TGTGCCGGGGGGGCCGTCGGGACTAACACTGAAGCTTTCTTT
CAGGAVGTNTEAFF
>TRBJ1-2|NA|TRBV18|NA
TGTGCCAGCTCACCGGAGACAAATAATGGCTACACCTTC
CASSPETNNGYTF
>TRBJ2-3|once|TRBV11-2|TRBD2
TGTGCCAGCAGCCCACTAGCGGGGGGTTTAGTAAGCACAGATACGCAGTATTTT
CASSPLAGGLVSTDTQYF
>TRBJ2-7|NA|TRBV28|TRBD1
TGTGCCAGCAGTTCTTTAGACAGGGGAACCTACGAGCAGTACTTC
CASSSLDRGTYEQYF
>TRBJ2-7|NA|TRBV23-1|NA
TGCGCCACCACCGGGTCTTTGAGCTCCTACGAGCAGTACTTC
CATTGSLSSYEQYF
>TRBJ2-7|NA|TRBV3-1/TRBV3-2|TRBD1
TGTGCCAGCAGCCAACCAGCCTGGGGGACAGGGACCCACTACGAGCAGTACTTC
CASSQPAWGTGTHYEQYF
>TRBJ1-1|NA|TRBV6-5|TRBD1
TGTGCCAGCATTATGACAGGGGGCACTGAAGCTTTCTTT
CASIMTGGTEAFF
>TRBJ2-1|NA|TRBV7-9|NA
TGTGCCAGCAGCTTAGCGCCGGTTAGCAACAATGAGCAGTTCTTC
CASSLAPVSNNEQFF
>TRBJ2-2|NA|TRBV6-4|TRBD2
TGTGCCAGCAGGACTAGCGGTAACACCGGGGAGCTGTTTTTT
CASRTSGNTGELFF